Shown below are 20 T cell receptor beta chains from a single sample sequenced in a study of shared clonotypes between healthy human individuals. Assay: immunoSEQ multiplex PCR; the TCRdb copy retains only in-frame clones and omits some. Of around 2,100,000 clones listed, about 94% were seen once; the top ten hold around 1.2%. CD45RO-negative, CCR7-selected cells formed the naive CD8 fraction, which excluded terminally differentiated effector memory CD45RA+ cells. The sample was naive CD8+ T cells sorted from blood. The receptors come from a young man in good health.

The chain is built from TRBV7-9 and TRBJ2-3; D might be TRBD1 (5 bases). CDR1 is SEHNR, CDR2 FQNEAQ, per germline (reference sequence). V was clipped by 5 bases and J by 2 bases, with 11 bases between them. The length of the CDR3 is 14 residues. CDR3 sequence: CASSQQGSTDTQYF. In DNA form, the CDR3 reads TGTGCCAGCAGCCAGCAGGGATCCACAGATACGCAGTATTTT.

This sequence joins TRBV5-4 and TRBJ2-7; no clear D gene. The CDR3 spans 11 residues. V gave up 4 bases and J gave up 7 bases, with 9 bases separating them. CDR1 is SGHNT, CDR2 YYREEE, per germline (reference sequence). The CDR3 DNA sequence: TGTGCCAGCAGCGGGGTGGGGGAGCAGTACTTC. Its translation is CASSGVGEQYF.

In this sample, this clone turned up once. This chain links TRBV19 with TRBJ2-5; TRBD2 agrees at 9 bases. Germline V CDR1 and CDR2: LNHDA, SQIVND (reference sequence). There are 18 residues in the CDR3. V dropped 2 bases and J dropped 2; count of bases not matched to a gene: 12. The DNA of the CDR3 is TGTGCCAGTAGTATAAGAGGGCTAGCGGGGCGTTATCAAGAGACCCAGTACTTC. This codes for CASSIRGLAGRYQETQYF.

The chain uses TRBV28 and TRBJ2-2, with a weak D call TRBD1 (5 bases). CDR3 length equals 16 residues. Trimming removed 5 bases from V and 2 bases from J, with 15 bases in between. Germline V gene sequence: CDR1 MDHEN, CDR2 SYDVKM. The chain's CDR3 is CASSILTVANTGELFF. The CDR3 DNA follows: TGTGCCAGCAGTATATTGACAGTGGCAAACACCGGGGAGCTGTTTTTT. Complete variable domain (other parts from reference TRBV28 and TRBJ2-2): DVKVTQSSRYLVKRTGEKVFLECVQDMDHENMFWYRQDPGLGLRLIYFSYDVKMKEKGDIPEGYSVSREKKERFSLILESASTNQTSMYLCASSILTVANTGELFFGEGSRLTVL.

The CDR3 coding sequence is TGTGCCAGCGGAGAATTAGCGGTACTTAGCACAGATACGCAGTATTTT. Amino acid sequence: CASGELAVLSTDTQYF. The chain joins TRBV7-9 to TRBJ2-3; D may be TRBD2 (6 bases). Germline V gene lookup returns CDR1 SEHNR and CDR2 FQNEAQ (reference sequence). V was shortened by 8 bases and J by 0 bases, with 18 bases between the two germline ends. The length of the CDR3 is 16 residues.

The genes are TRBV11-3 and TRBJ2-1, with a weak D call TRBD1 (6 bases). V was pared by 2 bases and J by 5 bases, with 13 bases between. The CDR3 loop spans 15 amino acids. In germline, CDR1 is SGHNT, CDR2 YENEEA. CDR3 sequence (DNA): TGTGCCAGCAGCTTATATGAGGGGGATGACAATGAGCAGTTCTTC. It yields the protein CASSLYEGDDNEQFF.

The chain has TRBV4-3 and TRBJ1-6; TRBD1 matches at 8 bases. Germline V gene lookup returns CDR1 LGHNA and CDR2 YSLEER. The CDR3 sequence is 15 residues long. Trimming removed 2 bases from V and 7 bases from J; junction bases left unmatched: 4. The DNA of the CDR3 is TGCGCCAGCAGCCAAAGGACAGGGTGGAATTCACCCCTCCACTTT. Protein sequence: CASSQRTGWNSPLHF.

This clone was counted a single time. In the same sample, other DNA sequences code for this CDR3. The chain employs TRBV27 and TRBJ1-1; D is unresolved. Trimming removed 2 bases from V and 1 base from J, with 8 bases in between. From germline, CDR1 is MNHEY and CDR2 SMNVEV (reference sequence). This CDR3 has 14 residues. This CDR3 reads CASSLRGPNTEAFF. The CDR3 bases are TGTGCCAGCAGTTTACGAGGACCGAACACTGAAGCTTTCTTT.

The rearrangement joins TRBV4-1 to TRBJ2-3, with D unresolved. CDR3 length equals 14 residues. V was clipped by 3 bases and J by 0 bases, with 7 bases between them. CDR1 MGHRA and CDR2 YSYEKL come from the germline V gene. The CDR3 region has the DNA TGCGCCAGCAGCCAGCCGGACAGCACAGATACGCAGTATTTT. Its protein is CASSQPDSTDTQYF.

This clone was seen once. This sequence joins TRBV11-2 and TRBJ2-7, with 7 bases lining up with TRBD1. Germline CDR1 is SGHAT and CDR2 is FQNNGV. The CDR3 extends over 15 amino acids. J lost 3 bases, V lost 0 bases, and 5 bases had no gene match. CDR3: CASSLEMGQFYEQYF. CDR3 bases: TGTGCCAGCAGCTTAGAGATGGGACAGTTCTACGAGCAGTACTTC.

The rearrangement links TRBV20-1 to TRBJ2-3, with D tentatively TRBD1 (5 bases). The CDR3 consists of 10 residues. In germline, CDR1 is DFQATT, CDR2 SNEGSKA (reference sequence). CDR3 in DNA: TGCAGGGGGCTGCGAGATACGCAGTATTTT. It codes for CRGLRDTQYF.

The V call is TRBV6-5, the J call TRBJ2-5; D unresolved. Trimming shortened V by 4 bases and J by 1 base, and 7 bases separated the two germline ends. Germline CDR1 MNHEY, CDR2 SVGAGI. The CDR3 loop spans 13 amino acids. For the CDR3, the DNA is TGTGCCAGCAGTTCCTGGACCCAAGAGACCCAGTACTTC. Its translation: CASSSWTQETQYF.

The J gene is TRBJ1-2, the V gene TRBV6-5; a possible D gene is TRBD1 (5 bases). The ends were cut back, 0 bases at V and 2 bases at J, with 10 bases in the middle. The CDR3 runs to 15 residues. CDR1 and CDR2 from the germline V gene are MNHEY and SVGAGI. The CDR3 sequence: CASSYSTATNYGYTF. The CDR3 nucleotides read TGTGCCAGCAGTTACTCGACAGCCACCAACTATGGCTACACCTTC.

The gene calls are TRBV4-1 and TRBJ2-7; TRBD2 aligns across 7 bases. The germline V gene has CDR1 MGHRA and CDR2 YSYEKL. V was pared by 4 bases and J by 0 bases, with 6 bases of the junction left unmatched. The CDR3 runs to 15 residues. The CDR3 region has the DNA TGCGCCAGCAGCCCTAAACTAGCGTCCTCCTACGAGCAGTACTTC. It specifies CASSPKLASSYEQYF.

This chain connects TRBV27 to TRBJ1-2; 9 nucleotides align to TRBD1. This CDR3 region has 14 residues. J gave up 7 bases and V 5 bases, and 8 bases lay outside the gene matches. Germline loops: CDR1 MNHEY, CDR2 SMNVEV (reference sequence). The CDR3 DNA reads TGTGCCAGCAGTCCGGGGACAGGGTTCTTTGGCTACACCTTC. This gives the protein CASSPGTGFFGYTF.

The chain links TRBV28 to TRBJ1-1, with D hard to call. Trimming left V 6 bases short and J 1 base short, with 15 bases between. This CDR3 is 15 amino acids long. Per germline, CDR1 MDHEN and CDR2 SYDVKM. The CDR3 reads CASRLGWEGNTEAFF. The DNA for the CDR3 is TGTGCCAGCAGGTTAGGGTGGGAGGGGAACACTGAAGCTTTCTTT.

This rearrangement joins TRBV18 to TRBJ2-5; 7 nucleotides align to TRBD1. The junction had 4 bases not matched to a gene; V was cut back by 5 bases and J by 4 bases. Germline CDR1 is KGHSH and CDR2 is LQKENI. CDR3 size: 13 residues. CDR3 coding DNA: TGTGCCAGCTCAGTAGGGACAGCAGAGACCCAGTACTTC. Amino acid sequence: CASSVGTAETQYF.

The V and J genes are TRBV7-9 and TRBJ2-7; D is perhaps TRBD1 (5 bases). There are 14 residues in the CDR3. The germline gives CDR1 SEHNR, CDR2 FQNEAQ (reference sequence). V gave up 2 bases and J gave up 7 bases, with 15 bases separating them. The CDR3 here is CASSLSEGAREQYF. Here the CDR3 DNA reads TGTGCCAGCAGCTTATCAGAAGGGGCGAGGGAGCAGTACTTC.

V gene TRBV6-1 combines with J gene TRBJ2-5; 10 bases agree with TRBD2. The CDR3 is 15 residues long. Germline CDR1 reads MNHNS; CDR2 reads SASEGT. V lost 7 bases and J lost 1; bases outside the gene matches: 6. CDR3 residues: CASNLAGGSQETQYF. The DNA for the CDR3 is TGTGCCAGCAATTTAGCGGGAGGTTCCCAAGAGACCCAGTACTTC.

This clone was observed a single time. The CDR3 sequence: CASSQSPLPLGVETQYF. Written as DNA, the CDR3 is TGCGCCAGCAGCCAATCTCCCCTTCCACTCGGGGTGGAGACCCAGTACTTC. The chain has TRBV4-1 and TRBJ2-5, with a weak D call TRBD2 (5 bases). CDR1 MGHRA and CDR2 YSYEKL come from the germline V gene. With 2 bases removed from V and 5 bases from J, the gap between germline ends came to 21 bases. This CDR3 is 17 amino acids long.